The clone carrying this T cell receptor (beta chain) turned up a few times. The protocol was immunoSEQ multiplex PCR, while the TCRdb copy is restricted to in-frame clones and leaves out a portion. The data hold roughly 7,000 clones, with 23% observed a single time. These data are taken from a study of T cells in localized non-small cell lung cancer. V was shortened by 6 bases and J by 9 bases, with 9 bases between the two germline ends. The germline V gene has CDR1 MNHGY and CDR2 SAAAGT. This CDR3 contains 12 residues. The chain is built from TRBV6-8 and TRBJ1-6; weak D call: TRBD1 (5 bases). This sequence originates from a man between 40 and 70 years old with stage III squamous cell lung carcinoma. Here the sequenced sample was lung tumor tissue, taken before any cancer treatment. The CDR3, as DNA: TGTGCCAGCAGCCCGGGGGTTTCACCCCTCCACTTT. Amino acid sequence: CASSPGVSPLHF.